This T cell receptor (beta chain) was recorded in a study of blood T cell repertoires in COVID-19 (dated by TCRdb to about 2020). About the investigation overall: Collaborator samples came from the United States, Italy and Spain and covered acute and convalescent phases of COVID-19. The prospective study material was composed of cDNA or gDNA derived from T cells, B-cell-depleted T cells, or PBMCs. Subjects who had been exposed to COVID-19, were actively infected with it, or had recovered from it provided the deeply sampled blood TCRbeta repertoires that made up the dataset. The repertoires were made available in a free public database intended to serve as a resource for research on the immune response to SARS-CoV-2. Samples came from the ongoing ImmuneRACE study (first 160 participants) plus 1,254 subjects from 6 global collaborators. A de-identified subject ID, COVID-19 status, age in years and sex were almost always included in the sample metadata. Where HLA class I and class II types were available, the types were taken from metadata supplied by the sample provider, not from assay-based typing. The investigation overall reported the following: The amount of clinical and demographic metadata varied by source and participant and was provided uncurated.

TCRbeta CDR3 regions were amplified from genomic DNA using the immunoSEQ Assay, a bias-controlled multiplex PCR. The authors' pipeline ran thus. Nucleated cell counts per sample were estimated from amplification of reference gene primers within the assay. To quantify the absolute abundance of each unique TCRbeta CDR3 rearrangement, sequence reads were collapsed and filtered. For each sample, productive Simpson clonality was calculated as the square root of Simpson's diversity index across productive rearrangements. The source is immuneACCESS, and TCRdb retained only in-frame sequences with V and J called. Part of the clones is not carried over; for the studies checked, unresolved V genes explain less than half of this, and the remainder is unexplained. The D gene and trimming were derived from the DNA, and the V and J assignments and clone size from that table. The sample table holds hundreds of thousands of clones, of which 70% to 90% were seen once. The ten top clones hold about 10% of the sample.

Comment on this clone: Its antigen target is currently unknown. Base-call qualities are not available, and no considerably larger clone is one nucleotide away.

Collaborating institutions collected whole blood in K2EDTA tubes following their own protocols. For TCRbeta analysis, collaborators shipped samples in one of three forms: frozen whole blood, isolated PBMCs, or DNA extracted from either of those sample types. According to the germline V gene, CDR1 reads MNHEY and CDR2 reads SVGEGT. The CDR3 has 14 amino acids, counting the end cysteine and phenylalanine. The DNA shown is the 42-base CDR3, in frame from base 1. V gives up 0 bases and J gives up 3 bases, and the segment between their germline ends measures 7 bases. Sequenced sample: peripheral blood. This sequence originates from an elderly woman with acute or convalescent COVID-19. The chain is made from TRBV6-2 or TRBV6-3 and TRBJ2-3; TRBD2 could be the D gene, as 5 bases match. The sequence in DNA is TGTGCCAGCAGTTACTCTCGGGGAACAGATACGCAGTATTTT. This codes for CASSYSRGTDTQYF.